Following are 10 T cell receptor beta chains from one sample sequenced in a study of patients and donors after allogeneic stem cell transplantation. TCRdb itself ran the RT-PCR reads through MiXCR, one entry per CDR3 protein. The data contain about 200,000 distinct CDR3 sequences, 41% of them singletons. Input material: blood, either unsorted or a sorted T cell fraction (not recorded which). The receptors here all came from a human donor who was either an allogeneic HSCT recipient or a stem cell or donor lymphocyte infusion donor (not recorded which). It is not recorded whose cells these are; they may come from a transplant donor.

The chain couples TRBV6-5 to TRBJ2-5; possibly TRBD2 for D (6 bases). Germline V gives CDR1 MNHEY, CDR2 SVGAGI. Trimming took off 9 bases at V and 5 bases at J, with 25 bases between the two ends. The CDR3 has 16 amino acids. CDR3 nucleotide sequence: TGTGCCAGTAAGCCCACGGGACTTCAAGTCCTGGAGACCCAGTACTTC. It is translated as CASKPTGLQVLETQYF.

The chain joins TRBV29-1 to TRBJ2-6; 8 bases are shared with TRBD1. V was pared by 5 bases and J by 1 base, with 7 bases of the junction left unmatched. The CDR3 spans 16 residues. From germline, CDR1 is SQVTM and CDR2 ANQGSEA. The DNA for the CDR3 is TGCAGCGTTATCGGGACAGGCCCTTCTGGGGCCAACGTCCTGACTTTC. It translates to CSVIGTGPSGANVLTF. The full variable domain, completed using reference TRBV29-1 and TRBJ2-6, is SAVISQKPSRDICQRGTSLTIQCQVDSQVTMMFWYRQQPGQSLTLIATANQGSEATYESGFVIDKFPISRPNLTFSTLTVSNMSPEDSSIYLCSVIGTGPSGANVLTFGAGSRLTVL.

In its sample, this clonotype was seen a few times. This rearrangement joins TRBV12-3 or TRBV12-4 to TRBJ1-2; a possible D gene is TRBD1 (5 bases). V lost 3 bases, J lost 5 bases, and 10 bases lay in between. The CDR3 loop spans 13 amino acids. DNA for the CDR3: TGTGCCAGCAGTTTGGCAGGGAGGTATGGCTACACCTTC. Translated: CASSLAGRYGYTF.

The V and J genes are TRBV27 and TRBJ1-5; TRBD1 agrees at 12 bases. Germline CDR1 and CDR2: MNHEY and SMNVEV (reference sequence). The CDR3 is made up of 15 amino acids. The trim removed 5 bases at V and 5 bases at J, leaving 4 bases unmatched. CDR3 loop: CASSDRDRGHQPQHF. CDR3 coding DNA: TGTGCCAGCAGTGACCGGGACAGGGGGCATCAGCCCCAGCATTTT.

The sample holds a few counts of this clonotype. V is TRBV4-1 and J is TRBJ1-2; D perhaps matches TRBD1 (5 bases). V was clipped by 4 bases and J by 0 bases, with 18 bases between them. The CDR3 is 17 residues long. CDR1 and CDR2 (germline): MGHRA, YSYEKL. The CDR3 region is CASSLYATGLANYGYTF. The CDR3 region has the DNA TGCGCCAGCAGCCTTTATGCTACAGGCCTAGCTAACTATGGCTACACCTTC.

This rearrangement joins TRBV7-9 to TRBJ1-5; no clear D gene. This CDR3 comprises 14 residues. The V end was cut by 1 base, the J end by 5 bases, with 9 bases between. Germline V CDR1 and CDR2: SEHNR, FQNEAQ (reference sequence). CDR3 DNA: TGTGCCAGCAGCTTAGGAAGGGCTGATCAGCCCCAGCATTTT. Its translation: CASSLGRADQPQHF.

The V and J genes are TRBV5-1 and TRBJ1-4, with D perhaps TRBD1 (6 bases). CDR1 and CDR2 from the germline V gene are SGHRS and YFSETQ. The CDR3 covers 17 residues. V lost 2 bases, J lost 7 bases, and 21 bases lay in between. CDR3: CASSFGQLLFEGEKLFF. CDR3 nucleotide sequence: TGCGCCAGCAGCTTCGGACAGCTCCTTTTCGAGGGTGAAAAACTGTTTTTT.

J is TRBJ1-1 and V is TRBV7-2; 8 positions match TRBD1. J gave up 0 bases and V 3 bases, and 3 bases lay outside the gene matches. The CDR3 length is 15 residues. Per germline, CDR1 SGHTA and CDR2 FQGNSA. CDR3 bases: TGTGCCAGCAGCTTCCTGACAGGGGTGAACACTGAAGCTTTCTTT. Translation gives CASSFLTGVNTEAFF.

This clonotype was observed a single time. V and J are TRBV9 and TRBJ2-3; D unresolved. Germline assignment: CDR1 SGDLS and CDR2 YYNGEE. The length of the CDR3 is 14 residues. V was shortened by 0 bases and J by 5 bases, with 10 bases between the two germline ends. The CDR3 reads CASSVGPLGDTQYF. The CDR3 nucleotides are TGTGCCAGCAGCGTAGGACCCCTCGGAGATACGCAGTATTTT.

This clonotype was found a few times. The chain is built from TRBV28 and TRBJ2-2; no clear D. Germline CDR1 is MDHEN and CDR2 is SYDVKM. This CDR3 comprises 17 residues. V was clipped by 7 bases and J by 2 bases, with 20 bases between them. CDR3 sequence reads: CASNLRAPDRNTGELFF. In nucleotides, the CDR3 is TGTGCCAGCAACCTACGGGCGCCTGACCGTAACACCGGGGAGCTGTTTTTT. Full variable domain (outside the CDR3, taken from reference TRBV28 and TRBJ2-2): DVKVTQSSRYLVKRTGEKVFLECVQDMDHENMFWYRQDPGLGLRLIYFSYDVKMKEKGDIPEGYSVSREKKERFSLILESASTNQTSMYLCASNLRAPDRNTGELFFGEGSRLTVL.